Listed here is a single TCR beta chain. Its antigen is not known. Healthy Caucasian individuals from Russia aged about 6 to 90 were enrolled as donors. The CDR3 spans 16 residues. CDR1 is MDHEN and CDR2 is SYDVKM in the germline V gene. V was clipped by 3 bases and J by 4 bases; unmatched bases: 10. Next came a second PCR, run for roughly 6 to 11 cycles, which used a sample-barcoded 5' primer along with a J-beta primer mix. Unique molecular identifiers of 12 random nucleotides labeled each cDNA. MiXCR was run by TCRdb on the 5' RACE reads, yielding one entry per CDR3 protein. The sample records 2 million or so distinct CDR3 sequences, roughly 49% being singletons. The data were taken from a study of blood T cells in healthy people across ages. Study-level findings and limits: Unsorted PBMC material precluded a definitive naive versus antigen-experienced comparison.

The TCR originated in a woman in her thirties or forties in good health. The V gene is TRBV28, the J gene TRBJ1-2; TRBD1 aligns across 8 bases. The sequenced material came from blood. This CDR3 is CASSLDAGTGVYGYTF. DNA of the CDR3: TGTGCCAGCAGTTTGGACGCAGGGACAGGCGTCTATGGCTACACCTTC.